Sequencing of this T cell receptor beta chain was carried out in a study of cytomegalovirus exposure and HLA in healthy donors. This clone was counted between two and nine times. Trimming took 3 bases from V and 3 from J, leaving 17 bases between them. Germline CDR1 reads LNHDA; CDR2 reads SQIVND (reference sequence). This CDR3 comprises 16 residues. 13 Jbeta primers and 60 Vbeta primers were used for the PCR. Libraries were prepared by immunoSEQ multiplex PCR; TCRdb keeps only in-frame clonotypes and omits some of them. The sample lists 65,000 to 85,000 clones, about 80% occurring once. The chain combines TRBV19 with TRBJ1-1, with a weak D call TRBD1 (6 bases). The specimen sequenced was PBMCs. The sequence derives from a man in his fifties in good health and CMV-seropositive. The CDR3 region is CASSIPNRVADTEAFF. In DNA form, the CDR3 reads TGTGCCAGTAGTATCCCTAACAGGGTTGCGGACACTGAAGCTTTCTTT.